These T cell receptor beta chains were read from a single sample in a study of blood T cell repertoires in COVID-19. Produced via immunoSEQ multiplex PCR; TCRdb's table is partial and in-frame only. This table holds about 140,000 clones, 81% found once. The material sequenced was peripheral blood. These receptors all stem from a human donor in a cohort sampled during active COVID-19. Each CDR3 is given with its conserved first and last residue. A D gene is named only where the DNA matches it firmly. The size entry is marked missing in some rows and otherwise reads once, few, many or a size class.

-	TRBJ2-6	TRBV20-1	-	TGCAGTGCCAGTGGGGGCCCCTCTGGGGCCAACGTCCTGACTTTC	CSASGGPSGANVLTF
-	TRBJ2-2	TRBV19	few	TGTGCCAGTATCGATCAGGGAAACACCGGGGAGCTGTTTTTT	CASIDQGNTGELFF
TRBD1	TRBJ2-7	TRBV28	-	TGTGCCGCCGGGCAGGGGGTTTACGAGCAGTACTTC	CAAGQGVYEQYF
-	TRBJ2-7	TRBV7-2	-	TGTGCCAGCAGCTTAGAGGAGGGGGCAGGGCAGTACTTC	CASSLEEGAGQYF
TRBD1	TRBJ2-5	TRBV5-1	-	TGCGCCAGCAGTCCAACAGGGGGCACAGAGACCCAGTACTTC	CASSPTGGTETQYF
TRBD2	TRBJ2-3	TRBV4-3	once	TGCGCCAGCAGCCTTCAATTTACCGGGACTAGCGGCACAGATACGCAGTATTTT	CASSLQFTGTSGTDTQYF
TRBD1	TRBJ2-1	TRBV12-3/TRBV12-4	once	TGTGCCAGCAGTTACAGGGGAGAGCAGTTCTTC	CASSYRGEQFF
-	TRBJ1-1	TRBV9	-	TGTGCCAGCAGCGACAGTACGAACACTGAAGCTTTCTTT	CASSDSTNTEAFF
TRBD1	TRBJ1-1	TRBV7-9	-	TGTGCCAGCAGCACCGGACAGGACACTGAAGCTTTCTTT	CASSTGQDTEAFF
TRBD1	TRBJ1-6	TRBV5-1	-	TGCGCCAGCAGCTTGGACGACAGGGGGCAAAATTCACCCCTCCACTTT	CASSLDDRGQNSPLHF
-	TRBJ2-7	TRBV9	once	TGTGCCAGCAGCCCAGCCGGGACACCGGTCTACGAGCAGTACTTC	CASSPAGTPVYEQYF
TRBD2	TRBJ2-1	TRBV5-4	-	TGTGCCAGCAGCAGTGTGGCTAGCGGGAGAGGGTTGAATGAGCAGTTCTTC	CASSSVASGRGLNEQFF
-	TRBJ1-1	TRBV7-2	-	TGTGCCAGCAGCTTAGGACGGTGGGGGGGGAGAGGTACTGAAGCTTTCTTT	CASSLGRWGGRGTEAFF
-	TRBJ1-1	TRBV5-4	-	TGTGCCAGCAGCTTAGTTGGGACTATGAACACTGAAGCTTTCTTT	CASSLVGTMNTEAFF
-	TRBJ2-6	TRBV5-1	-	TGCGCCAGCAGCTTGTCACTCTCTGGGGCCAACGTCCTGACTTTC	CASSLSLSGANVLTF
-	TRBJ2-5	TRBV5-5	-	TGTGCCAGCAGCCCGCTGGCGGGCTACCAAGAGACCCAGTACTTC	CASSPLAGYQETQYF
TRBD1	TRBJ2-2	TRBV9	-	TGTGCCAGCAGCGTAGTGGGACAGGGGGCGTGGACCGGGGAGCTGTTTTTT	CASSVVGQGAWTGELFF
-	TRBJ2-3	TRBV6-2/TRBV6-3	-	TGTGCCAGCAGCCAAGGGGGTTGGGCAGATACGCAGTATTTT	CASSQGGWADTQYF
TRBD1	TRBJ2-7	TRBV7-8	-	TGTGCCAGCAGCCCCGGGGGCGGGGACAGGGTATACGAGCAGTACTTC	CASSPGGGDRVYEQYF
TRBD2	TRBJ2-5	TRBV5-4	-	TGTGCCAGCAGCTTGGGAGGGACTAGCGGGAGCCAAGAGACCCAGTACTTC	CASSLGGTSGSQETQYF
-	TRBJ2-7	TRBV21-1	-	TGTGCCAGCAGCTTACAGGGTCACTACGAGCAGTACTTC	CASSLQGHYEQYF
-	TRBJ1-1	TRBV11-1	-	TGTGCCAGCAGCTTAGCGCTAAGGAACACTGAAGCTTTCTTT	CASSLALRNTEAFF
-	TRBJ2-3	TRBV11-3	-	TGTGCCAGCAGTGCGGGCTCTAGCACAGATACGCAGTATTTT	CASSAGSSTDTQYF
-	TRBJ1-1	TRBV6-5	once	TGTGCCAGCAGTTACAGGGCTGGGGGCTCTGAAGCTTTCTTT	CASSYRAGGSEAFF
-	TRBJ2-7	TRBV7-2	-	TGTGCCAGCAGCCCAGGGGTCGGAAACTACGAGCAGTACTTC	CASSPGVGNYEQYF
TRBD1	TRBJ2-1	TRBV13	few	TGTGCCAGCAGTTACAGGGGTAGCAATGAGCAGTTCTTC	CASSYRGSNEQFF
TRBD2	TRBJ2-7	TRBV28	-	TGTGCCAGCAGTTCGCCGGCACTAGCGGGGACCTACGAGCAGTACTTC	CASSSPALAGTYEQYF
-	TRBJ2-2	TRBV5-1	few	TGCGCCAGCAGCTTGGCTATGACCGGGGAGCTGTTTTTT	CASSLAMTGELFF
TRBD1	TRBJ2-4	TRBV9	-	TGTGCCAGCAGCACGGGACAGGACAAAAACATTCAGTACTTC	CASSTGQDKNIQYF
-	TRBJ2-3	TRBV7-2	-	TGTGCCAGCAGCTTGATTAATAGGAGAGATACGCAGTATTTT	CASSLINRRDTQYF
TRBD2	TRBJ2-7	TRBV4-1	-	TGCGCCAGCAGCCAAGGGGGGACGGCAGGACTAGCGCGACCCTACGAGCAGTACTTC	CASSQGGTAGLARPYEQYF
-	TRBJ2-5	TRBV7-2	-	TGTGCCAGCAGCTCCCCCGTGGGGCTACGAGAGACCCAGTACTTC	CASSSPVGLRETQYF
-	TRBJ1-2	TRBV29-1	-	TGCAGCGTTGTGGGGGCAGGGCCCACCTATGGCTACACCTTC	CSVVGAGPTYGYTF
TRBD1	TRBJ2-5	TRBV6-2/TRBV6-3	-	TGTGCCAGCAGCGCACCTGGACAGGGTAGGGAGACCCAGTACTTC	CASSAPGQGRETQYF
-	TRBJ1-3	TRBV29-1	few	TGCAGCGTTCGAGGTGTAGCTGGAAACACCATATATTTT	CSVRGVAGNTIYF
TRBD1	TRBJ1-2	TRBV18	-	TGTGCCAGCTCACTGGACAGGCTTAACTATGGCTACACCTTC	CASSLDRLNYGYTF
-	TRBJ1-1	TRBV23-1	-	TGCGCCAGCAGTCAACAAGACAGTCCCATGAACACTGAAGCTTTCTTT	CASSQQDSPMNTEAFF
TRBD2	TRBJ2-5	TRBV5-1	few	TGCGCCAGCAGCGTCGGGACTAGCCCATTGGAGACCCAGTACTTC	CASSVGTSPLETQYF
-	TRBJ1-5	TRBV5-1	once	TGCGCCAGCAGCTTGGCCGGACTCGTTAGGACAGAAACTAATAGCAATCAGCCCCAGCATTTT	CASSLAGLVRTETNSNQPQHF
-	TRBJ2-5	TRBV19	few	TGTGCCAGTAGTATCGGAGGGAGAAGGCGGGAGACCCAGTACTTC	CASSIGGRRRETQYF
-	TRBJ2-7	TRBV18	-	TGTGCCAGCTCCGCTCTAGAGACGGCCTCCTACGAGCAGTACTTC	CASSALETASYEQYF
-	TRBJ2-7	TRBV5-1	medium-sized	TGCGCCAGCTGCAACGTTGTCACAGGCGGTGGGCGCTACGAGCAGTACTTC	CASCNVVTGGGRYEQYF
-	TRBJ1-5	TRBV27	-	TGTGCCAGCATGGCACAGGGTGGCAATCAGCCCCAGCATTTT	CASMAQGGNQPQHF
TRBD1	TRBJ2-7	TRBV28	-	TGTGCCAGCAGTTCCTCCCCCGGGACAGGGAGCTACGAGCAGTACTTC	CASSSSPGTGSYEQYF
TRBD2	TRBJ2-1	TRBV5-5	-	TGTGCCAGCAGCTTTCCCCTAGCGGATTACAATGAGCAGTTCTTC	CASSFPLADYNEQFF
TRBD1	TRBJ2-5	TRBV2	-	TGTGCCAGCAGTAACAGGGGGCGAGGAGAGACCCAGTACTTC	CASSNRGRGETQYF
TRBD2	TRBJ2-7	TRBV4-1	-	TGCGCCAGCAGCCAAGAGTCCCCCGGACTAGCGGGAGAGGGCGAGCAGTACTTC	CASSQESPGLAGEGEQYF
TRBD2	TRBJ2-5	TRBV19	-	TGTGCCAGTAGTATCAGATCACTAGCGGGAGGCCAAGAGACCCAGTACTTC	CASSIRSLAGGQETQYF
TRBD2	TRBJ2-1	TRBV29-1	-	TGCAGCTCGGGACTAGCGGGAAAAAATGAGCAGTTCTTC	CSSGLAGKNEQFF
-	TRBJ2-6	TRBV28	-	TGTGCCACCTCCGGCGGCCTTGGGGCCAACGTCCTGACTTTC	CATSGGLGANVLTF
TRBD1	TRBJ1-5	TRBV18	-	TGTGCCAGCTCACAACAACCTCCGGGACAGGGTCCCAATCAGCCCCAGCATTTT	CASSQQPPGQGPNQPQHF
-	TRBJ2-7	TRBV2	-	TGTGCCAGCAGAGTTAGCTTACCTTCCTACGAGCAGTACTTC	CASRVSLPSYEQYF
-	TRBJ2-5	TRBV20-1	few	TGCAGTGCCCCTACTTTTGAGACCCAGTACTTC	CSAPTFETQYF
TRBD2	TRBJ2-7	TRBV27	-	TGTGCCAGCAGGGCGACTAGCGGGCGTACCTACGAGCAGTACTTC	CASRATSGRTYEQYF